The clone carrying this T cell receptor (beta chain) showed up many times. This CDR3 contains 16 residues. Germline V CDR1 and CDR2: SGHTS, YDEGEE. V was pared by 4 bases and J by 0 bases, with 17 bases between. CAS ≥3, NOSPECS ≥4, moderate-to-severe activity and duration under 3 months marked donors with ophthalmopathy. RNA transcripts served as template for amplifying TCR beta CDR3 sequences. Second-round multiplex PCR followed a first-round RT-PCR using HTBI primers. TCRdb processed the multiplex PCR reads anew with MiXCR; each CDR3 protein has one entry. The table shows 200,000 to 250,000 distinct CDR3 sequences, with roughly a fifth occurring only once. This sample is drawn from a study of Graves' ophthalmopathy and Graves' hyperthyroidism. Study-level information: Investigators collected peripheral blood at initial diagnosis, before any treatment was given.

This sequence originates from a woman between 45 and 60 years old with Graves' ophthalmopathy. Material for sequencing was peripheral blood. V is TRBV5-8 and J is TRBJ2-7; a weak D match, TRBD1 (6 bases). As DNA, the CDR3 is TGTGCCAGCAGCCTGCACACCGGGACATACTCCTACGAGCAGTACTTC. Translated, it gives CASSLHTGTYSYEQYF.